The text below deals with one T cell receptor beta chain. Antigen unknown. Cultured CD4+ T cell DNA was sequenced using the Oncomine TCR Beta short-read assay. TCRdb re-analysed the PCR reads in MiXCR, keeping a single row per CDR3 protein. The data hold some 15,000 distinct CDR3 sequences, with around 53% observed a single time. This sample was included in a study of vaccination and CD4 T cells after COVID-19. Whole-study findings and limits: Relatively small numbers of convalescent patients were studied, with no early post-infection timepoints included.

Treatment described: roughly ten-day PBMC culture with coronavirus spike peptide pools or control peptides (ViraFEST assay). This clonotype was sampled from a human donor who had recovered from COVID-19. The sample consisted of CD4+ T cells from blood, cultured in vitro.

CDR3 DNA sequence: TGTGCCAGCATGAAGGGGGCGGGAAGCTCCTACAATGAGCAGTTCTTC. Translation gives CASMKGAGSSYNEQFF. The chain uses TRBV6-1 and TRBJ2-1; a possible D gene is TRBD1 (7 bases). The CDR3 runs 16 residues. Germline CDR1 and CDR2: MNHNS and SASEGT. The V end lost 7 bases, the J end lost 0 bases, and 16 bases lay between the germline ends.